Reported below is one T cell receptor beta chain. This record comes from a study of OX40 agonist ivuxolimab in advanced cancers. Background on the study: Ivuxolimab is a fully human IgG2 antibody that activates OX40 (CD134). In this trial design, patients received ivuxolimab intravenously at 0.01 to 10 mg/kg every 2 weeks.

Clones were read by immunoSEQ multiplex PCR, and TCRdb kept only the in-frame ones, dropping some. Here the sample spans about 76,000 clones, 85% being singletons. Trimming stripped 3 bases from V and 1 base from J, with 9 bases between. The CDR3 covers 14 residues. Germline values: CDR1 KGHSH, CDR2 LQKENI. The J gene is TRBJ1-1, the V gene TRBV18; D is ambiguous. This clonotype was obtained from an adult with an advanced solid tumor such as melanoma, head and neck, liver or kidney cancer. Sequenced here: CD4+ or CD8+ T cells sorted from blood, sampled in a trial of the OX40 agonist ivuxolimab. CDR3 protein: CASSPGRANTEAFF. The CDR3 DNA is TGTGCCAGCTCACCCGGACGGGCGAACACTGAAGCTTTCTTT.